The rows below give T cell receptor beta chains drawn from one sample of a study of cytomegalovirus exposure and HLA in healthy donors. Here immunoSEQ multiplex PCR was the method, and the copy in TCRdb shows in-frame clones only, minus some. The sample holds fewer than 250,000 clones, about 83% seen once. Sequenced material: PBMCs. These receptors all come from a woman in her forties or fifties in good health and CMV-seropositive. CDR3s include the opening cysteine and the closing phenylalanine or tryptophan. Each record gives: D gene, CDR3 length, clone size, J gene, V gene, CDR3 DNA, CDR3 protein. D genes are given only for firm matches. Clone size is given for some rows only: seen once, a few or many times, or a class if the clone is expanded.

>NA|14|NA|TRBJ1-3|TRBV7-6
TGTGCCAGCAGCTTAGCGCAGTTCGGAAACACCATATATTTT
CASSLAQFGNTIYF
>NA|13|NA|TRBJ1-1|TRBV9
TGTGCCAGCAGAAACGCCGGGGGGACTGAAGCTTTCTTT
CASRNAGGTEAFF
>TRBD2|17|NA|TRBJ2-7|TRBV27
TGTGCCAGCAGTTCCTTACGACTAGCCCTCCGAATCTACGAGCAGTACTTC
CASSSLRLALRIYEQYF
>NA|16|NA|TRBJ2-5|TRBV6-4
TGTGCCAGCAGTGTTTGCGCAGGAGGGAATAAAGAGACCCAGTACTTC
CASSVCAGGNKETQYF
>TRBD2|13|NA|TRBJ2-1|TRBV30
TGTGCCTCTAGCGGGGGGGCGGGCAATGAGCAGTTCTTC
CASSGGAGNEQFF
>TRBD1|16|NA|TRBJ2-7|TRBV18
TGTGCCAGCTCACGGGGAATAGACAGGGCCCCCTACGAGCAGTACTTC
CASSRGIDRAPYEQYF
>NA|16|NA|TRBJ1-6|TRBV11-3
TGTGCCAGCAGCTTATCCCAGACAGCTCCACCTTCACCCCTCCACTTT
CASSLSQTAPPSPLHF
>NA|15|NA|TRBJ2-5|TRBV6-1
TGTGCCAGCAGTGAAGGACCCACAGTTGGGGAGACCCAGTACTTC
CASSEGPTVGETQYF
>TRBD1|16|NA|TRBJ1-5|TRBV18
TGTGCCAGCTCACCATCGACAGGGTTGAGCAATCAGCCCCAGCATTTT
CASSPSTGLSNQPQHF
>NA|13|NA|TRBJ1-1|TRBV7-9
TGTGCCAGCAGCTTAGGACAAAACACTGAAGCTTTCTTT
CASSLGQNTEAFF
>NA|14|NA|TRBJ2-1|TRBV19
TGTGCCAGTAGTATGTCTAGCTCCTACAATGAGCAGTTCTTC
CASSMSSSYNEQFF
>NA|13|NA|TRBJ2-1|TRBV6-1
TGTGCCAGCAGTGAATCGCAGGCCAATGAGCAGTTCTTC
CASSESQANEQFF
>NA|14|NA|TRBJ1-1|TRBV4-1
TGCGCCAGCAGCCAGGTCGGGAAGAACACTGAAGCTTTCTTT
CASSQVGKNTEAFF
>TRBD1|13|NA|TRBJ1-1|TRBV7-2
TGTGCCAGCAGCACGACAGGGGGCACTGAAGCTTTCTTT
CASSTTGGTEAFF
>NA|17|NA|TRBJ2-3|TRBV5-1
TGCGCCAGCAGCGGGGGGACTCCACACCTTAGCACAGATACGCAGTATTTT
CASSGGTPHLSTDTQYF
>NA|14|NA|TRBJ1-2|TRBV6-6
TGTGCCAGCAGTTACGAGTCTAGACCCTATGGCTACACCTTC
CASSYESRPYGYTF
>TRBD2|15|once|TRBJ2-7|TRBV14
TGTGCCAGCAGCCAACTCAGCGGGGGTTCCTACGAGCAGTACTTC
CASSQLSGGSYEQYF
>NA|14|NA|TRBJ2-7|TRBV7-9
TGTGCCAGCAGCTCTTCAGGGGCCCCCTACGAGCAGTACTTC
CASSSSGAPYEQYF
>NA|15|NA|TRBJ1-1|TRBV23-1
TGCGCCAGCAGTCAGGGGGCTGCCGAGGCGGGTGAAGCTTTCTTT
CASSQGAAEAGEAFF
>NA|14|once|TRBJ1-2|TRBV28
TGTGCCAGCAGTTTACTAGAAGATAACTATGGCTACACCTTC
CASSLLEDNYGYTF
>NA|15|NA|TRBJ1-6|TRBV5-1
TGCGCCAGCAGCTTGCAGACAGTGTATAATTCACCCCTCCACTTT
CASSLQTVYNSPLHF
>TRBD2|16|NA|TRBJ2-5|TRBV7-9
TGTGCCAGCAGCTTTGGGCCTAGCGGTGTCCAAGAGACCCAGTACTTC
CASSFGPSGVQETQYF
>TRBD1|17|NA|TRBJ1-5|TRBV4-1
TGCGCCAGCAGCCAAGGATCTCGGACAGGTAGCAATCAGCCCCAGCATTTT
CASSQGSRTGSNQPQHF
>TRBD1|17|NA|TRBJ2-6|TRBV19
TGTGCCAGTACCCTGACAGGGGGCATATCTGGGGCCAACGTCCTGACTTTC
CASTLTGGISGANVLTF
>NA|15|NA|TRBJ2-3|TRBV5-1
TGCGCCAGCAGCCGTGGGGAGACTAGCACAGATACGCAGTATTTT
CASSRGETSTDTQYF
>NA|15|NA|TRBJ1-1|TRBV5-1
TGCGCCAGCAGCTTGGGCGGAGCTCTGGACACTGAAGCTTTCTTT
CASSLGGALDTEAFF
>TRBD1|18|once|TRBJ1-3|TRBV14
TGTGCCAGCAGCCCCTACACCGGGACAGGGGGCTCTGGAAACACCATATATTTT
CASSPYTGTGGSGNTIYF
>TRBD1|16|NA|TRBJ1-2|TRBV6-6
TGTGCCAGCAGTAAGGCCCGACAGGGGGCGAACTATGGCTACACCTTC
CASSKARQGANYGYTF
>NA|14|NA|TRBJ2-3|TRBV10-3
TGTGCCATCAGCACTCAAGTGTCTTCTGATACGCAGTATTTT
CAISTQVSSDTQYF
>NA|18|NA|TRBJ1-6|TRBV4-3
TGCGCCAGCAGCCAAGGTGGTGGGAGGGGGTTCTATAATTCACCCCTCCACTTT
CASSQGGGRGFYNSPLHF
>TRBD1|15|few|TRBJ2-5|TRBV5-1
TGCGCCAGCAGCTCCAGGACAGGGGCTAAAGAGACCCAGTACTTC
CASSSRTGAKETQYF
>NA|13|few|TRBJ2-2|TRBV30
TGTGCCTGGGGGGCAGGGTGGTACGGGGAGCTGTTTTTT
CAWGAGWYGELFF
>TRBD1|15|NA|TRBJ1-6|TRBV15
TGTGCCACCAGCAGGGGACAGGACTATAATTCACCCCTCCACTTT
CATSRGQDYNSPLHF
>NA|15|NA|TRBJ1-1|TRBV9
TGTGCCAGCAGCGTAGATCCGGGGGGAGGCACTGAAGCTTTCTTT
CASSVDPGGGTEAFF
>NA|14|once|TRBJ1-4|TRBV19
TGTGCCAGTAGTTCGACAGGTATTAATGAAAAACTGTTTTTT
CASSSTGINEKLFF
>NA|13|few|TRBJ1-4|TRBV7-9
TGTGCCAGCAGCTTTTCGGCGGGGGAAAAACTGTTTTTT
CASSFSAGEKLFF
>TRBD1|14|NA|TRBJ2-3|TRBV13
TGTGCCAGCACCGGACAGGGGTGGGTCAATACGCAGTATTTT
CASTGQGWVNTQYF
>TRBD1|12|NA|TRBJ1-1|TRBV28
TGTGCCAGCAGTTGGAGGGGGCGGGAAGCTTTCTTT
CASSWRGREAFF
>NA|14|NA|TRBJ2-1|TRBV5-1
TGCGCCAGCAGCTGGGACATATCCTACAATGAGCAGTTCTTC
CASSWDISYNEQFF
>TRBD1|17|NA|TRBJ2-3|TRBV19
TGTGCCAGTAGTCGTGACGAGGGGGCGTCTAGCACAGATACGCAGTATTTT
CASSRDEGASSTDTQYF
>NA|11|few|TRBJ2-7|TRBV29-1
TGCAGCGTTGCCAGTACCTACGAGCAGTACTTC
CSVASTYEQYF
>TRBD1|16|NA|TRBJ1-1|TRBV6-5
TGTGCCAGCAGTTGGGACCCGGGACAGGGGGCGACTGAAGCTTTCTTT
CASSWDPGQGATEAFF
>TRBD2|15|NA|TRBJ2-1|TRBV28
TGTGCCAGCAGTCCCGGACTAGCGGAAATTAATGAGCAGTTCTTC
CASSPGLAEINEQFF
>NA|13|NA|TRBJ2-1|TRBV18
TGTGCCAGCTCACGGGCAGATTACAATGAGCAGTTCTTC
CASSRADYNEQFF
>NA|13|few|TRBJ1-4|TRBV6-1
TGTGCCAGCAGTGAATGGTCCACAGGGTTAGGTTATTTT
CASSEWSTGLGYF
>TRBD1|15|NA|TRBJ1-1|TRBV5-1
TGCGCCAGCAGCGGAGGGACAGGGTGGAACACTGAAGCTTTCTTT
CASSGGTGWNTEAFF
>NA|12|NA|TRBJ1-5|TRBV7-9
TGTGCCAGCAGCGACAACAATCAGCCCCAGCATTTT
CASSDNNQPQHF
>TRBD1|17|NA|TRBJ1-6|TRBV28
TGTGCCAGCAGTATTATGGGCCCCGGGACAGTGGCTTCACCCCTCCACTTT
CASSIMGPGTVASPLHF
>NA|13|NA|TRBJ2-3|TRBV5-4
TGTGCCAGCAGCTTGGGGACTAATCAGGGGCAGTATTTT
CASSLGTNQGQYF
>NA|14|few|TRBJ1-1|TRBV6-1
TGTGCCAGCAGTGAAGTCGCAGGGGAGGGTGAAGCTTTCTTT
CASSEVAGEGEAFF
>NA|16|NA|TRBJ1-5|TRBV7-2
TGTGCCAGCAGCTTAATGACGGGGATTAGCAATCAGCCCCAGCATTTT
CASSLMTGISNQPQHF
>NA|14|NA|TRBJ1-6|TRBV10-3
TGTGCCATCGCCCGGGAGGGGGAGTTATCACCCCTCCACTTT
CAIAREGELSPLHF
>TRBD1|15|NA|TRBJ2-7|TRBV4-1
TGCGCCAGCAGCCGGACAGGGGGCAGACTCTACGAGCAGTACTTC
CASSRTGGRLYEQYF
>NA|15|NA|TRBJ1-1|TRBV5-1
TGCGCCAGCAGCTTGACAGGAGACCTGAACACTGAAGCTTTCTTT
CASSLTGDLNTEAFF
>NA|14|NA|TRBJ1-2|TRBV5-6
TGTGCCAGCAGCCGGGACACCCGCGGGTATGGCTACACCTTC
CASSRDTRGYGYTF
>NA|16|few|TRBJ1-1|TRBV18
TGTGCCAGCTCACCAATCCTCCGGGGGGGGAACACTGAAGCTTTCTTT
CASSPILRGGNTEAFF
>TRBD1|15|NA|TRBJ1-1|TRBV2
TGTGCCAGCAGGCCTGGACAGGGGGGGCACACTGAAGCTTTCTTT
CASRPGQGGHTEAFF
>TRBD2|15|NA|TRBJ2-5|TRBV6-1
TGTGCCACCGCTGGGACTAGCGGGGCCATATTGGCCCAGTACTTC
CATAGTSGAILAQYF
>NA|15|NA|TRBJ1-2|TRBV6-5
TGTGCCAGCAGTTACTACGGGGGCGGGGGGAAGGGCTACACCTTC
CASSYYGGGGKGYTF